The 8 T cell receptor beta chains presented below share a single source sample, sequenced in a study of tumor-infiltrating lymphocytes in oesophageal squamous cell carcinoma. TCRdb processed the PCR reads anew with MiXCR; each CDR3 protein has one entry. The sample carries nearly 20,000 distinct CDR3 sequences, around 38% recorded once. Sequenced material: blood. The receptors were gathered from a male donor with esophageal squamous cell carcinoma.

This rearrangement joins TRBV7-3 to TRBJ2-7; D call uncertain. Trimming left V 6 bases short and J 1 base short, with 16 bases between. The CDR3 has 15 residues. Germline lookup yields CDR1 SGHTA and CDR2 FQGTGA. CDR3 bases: TGTGCCAGCAGGGCCCTTTGGCTAGAATCCTACGAGCAGTACTTC. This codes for CASRALWLESYEQYF. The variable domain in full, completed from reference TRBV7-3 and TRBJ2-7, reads GAGVSQTPSNKVTEKGKYVELRCDPISGHTALYWYRQSLGQGPEFLIYFQGTGAADDSGLPNDRFFAVRPEGSVSTLKIQRTERGDSAVYLCASRALWLESYEQYFGPGTRLTVT.

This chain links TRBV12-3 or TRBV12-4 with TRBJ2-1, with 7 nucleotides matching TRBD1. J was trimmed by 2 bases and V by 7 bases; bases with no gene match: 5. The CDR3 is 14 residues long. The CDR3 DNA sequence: TGTGCCAGCACAAACAGGGGAACCTACAATGAGCAGTTCTTC. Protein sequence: CASTNRGTYNEQFF.

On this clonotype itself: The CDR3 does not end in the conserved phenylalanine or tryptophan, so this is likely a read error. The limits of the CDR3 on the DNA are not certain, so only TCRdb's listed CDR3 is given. The CDR3 here is CASSLTPGQGAGIQYFGA. The chain has TRBV7-6 and TRBJ2-6; the listed D gene, TRBD1, was not tested against the DNA. With termini counted, the CDR3 has 18 amino acids. Per germline, CDR1 SGHVS and CDR2 FNYEAQ.

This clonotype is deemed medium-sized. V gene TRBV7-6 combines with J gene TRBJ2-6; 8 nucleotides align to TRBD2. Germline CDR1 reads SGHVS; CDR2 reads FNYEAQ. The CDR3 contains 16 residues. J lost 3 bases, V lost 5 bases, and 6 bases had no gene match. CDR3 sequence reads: CASSTGGASGANVLTF. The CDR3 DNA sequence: TGTGCCAGCAGCACGGGGGGGGCGAGTGGGGCCAACGTCCTGACTTTC.

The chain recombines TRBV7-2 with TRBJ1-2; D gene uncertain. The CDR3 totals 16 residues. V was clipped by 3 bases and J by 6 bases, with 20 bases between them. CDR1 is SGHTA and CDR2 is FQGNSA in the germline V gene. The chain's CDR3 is CASSLDRYLSPHGYTF. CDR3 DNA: TGTGCCAGCAGCTTGGATCGCTACCTAAGCCCCCATGGCTACACCTTC.

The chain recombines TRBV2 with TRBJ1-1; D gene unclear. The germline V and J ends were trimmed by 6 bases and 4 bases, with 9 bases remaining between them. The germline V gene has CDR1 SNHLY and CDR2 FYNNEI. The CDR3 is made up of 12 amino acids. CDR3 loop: CASRAEPTEAFF. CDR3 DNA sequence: TGTGCCAGCAGGGCGGAACCCACTGAAGCTTTCTTT.

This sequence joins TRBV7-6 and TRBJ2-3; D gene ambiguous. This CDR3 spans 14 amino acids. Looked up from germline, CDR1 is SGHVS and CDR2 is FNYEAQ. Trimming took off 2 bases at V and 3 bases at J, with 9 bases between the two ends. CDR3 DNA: TGTGCCAGCAGCTTAATAGGGATTACAGATACGCAGTATTTT. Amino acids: CASSLIGITDTQYF.

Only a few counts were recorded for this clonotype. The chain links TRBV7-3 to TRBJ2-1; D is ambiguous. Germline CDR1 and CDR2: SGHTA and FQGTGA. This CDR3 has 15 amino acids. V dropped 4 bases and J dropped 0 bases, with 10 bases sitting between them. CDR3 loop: CASSSAKSSYNEQFF. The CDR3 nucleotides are TGTGCCAGCAGCTCCGCAAAAAGCTCCTACAATGAGCAGTTCTTC.